A selection of T cell receptor beta chains follows, all from one sample in a study of T cells after yellow fever vaccination. TCRdb ran MiXCR on the 5' RACE reads and lists one entry per CDR3 protein. The table lists 200,000 to 300,000 distinct CDR3 sequences, about 7% of them singletons. Sample: CD4+ T cells sorted from PBMCs, taken 15 days after the yellow fever booster vaccination. The receptors here all came from a man aged 25 to 40 who received the YFV17D yellow fever vaccine. CDR3s include the opening cysteine and the closing phenylalanine or tryptophan. A D gene is named only where the DNA matches it firmly. Some rows mark clone size as missing; the rest say once, few, many or name a class of expanded clone.

TRBJ1-2 | NA | NA | TRBV27 | CASRRDLRYGYTF | TGTGCCAGTCGCCGGGATCTCCGCTATGGCTACACCTTC
TRBJ1-6 | NA | NA | TRBV5-1 | CASRPAYRQHSPLHF | TGCGCCAGCAGACCCGCTTACCGGCAGCATTCACCCCTCCACTTT
TRBJ2-1 | NA | NA | TRBV7-2 | CASSKVTGWGEQFF | TGTGCCAGCAGCAAGGTGACTGGGTGGGGTGAGCAGTTCTTC
TRBJ2-7 | NA | TRBD1 | TRBV7-2 | CASSSRTGVYEQYF | TGTGCCAGCAGCTCCCGGACAGGGGTATACGAGCAGTACTTC
TRBJ2-1 | few | TRBD2 | TRBV20-1 | CSARDLRAGGPYEQFF | TGCAGTGCTAGAGATCTCCGAGCGGGAGGGCCATATGAGCAGTTCTTC
TRBJ2-2 | NA | TRBD2 | TRBV29-1 | CSVVPSGTGELFF | TGCAGCGTTGTTCCTAGCGGGACCGGGGAGCTGTTTTTT
TRBJ1-5 | many | TRBD1 | TRBV27 | CASKLDRGLNQPQHF | TGTGCCAGCAAACTGGACAGGGGGCTAAATCAGCCCCAGCATTTT
TRBJ2-5 | NA | NA | TRBV6-2/TRBV6-3 | CASSRGIETQYF | TGTGCCAGCAGTCGGGGGATCGAGACCCAGTACTTC
TRBJ1-1 | NA | NA | TRBV20-1 | CSARRGNGNTEAFF | TGCAGTGCTAGGCGCGGTAACGGGAACACTGAAGCTTTCTTT
TRBJ1-1 | few | NA | TRBV5-1 | CASSLIGTRNTEAFF | TGCGCCAGCAGCTTGATCGGGACAAGGAACACTGAAGCTTTCTTT
TRBJ2-7 | NA | NA | TRBV7-2 | CASSLASFTVSEQYF | TGTGCCAGCAGCTTAGCGTCTTTTACGGTGTCCGAGCAGTACTTC
TRBJ2-6 | NA | NA | TRBV7-2 | CASRSGANVLTF | TGTGCCAGCCGCTCTGGGGCCAACGTCCTGACTTTC
TRBJ1-2 | NA | TRBD1 | TRBV20-1 | CSAREGQGAGGYTF | TGCAGTGCTAGAGAGGGACAGGGGGCTGGTGGCTACACCTTC
TRBJ2-5 | few | NA | TRBV29-1 | CSVVEGWETQYF | TGCAGCGTTGTGGAGGGTTGGGAGACCCAGTACTTC
TRBJ2-1 | many | TRBD2 | TRBV20-1 | CSALQREGRNEQFF | TGCAGTGCCCTACAGAGGGAGGGCCGTAATGAGCAGTTCTTC
TRBJ2-1 | NA | TRBD2 | TRBV20-1 | CSARRLADYNEQFF | TGCAGTGCTAGACGGCTAGCGGACTACAATGAGCAGTTCTTC
TRBJ1-1 | NA | NA | TRBV11-2 | CASSLVGSAFF | TGTGCCAGCAGCTTAGTGGGGAGTGCTTTCTTT
TRBJ1-5 | NA | TRBD1 | TRBV6-1 | CASRRDRARGNQPQHF | TGTGCCAGCAGAAGGGACAGGGCGAGAGGCAATCAGCCCCAGCATTTT
TRBJ2-1 | NA | TRBD2 | TRBV24-1 | CATSGGTSGSVRNEQFF | TGTGCCACCAGTGGCGGGACTAGCGGGAGTGTGCGCAATGAGCAGTTCTTC
TRBJ2-1 | NA | TRBD2 | TRBV5-6 | CASSQRPTSTPPLNEQFF | TGTGCCAGCAGCCAAAGACCGACTAGCACCCCCCCACTCAATGAGCAGTTCTTC
TRBJ2-2 | few | NA | TRBV29-1 | CSVEMLNTGELFF | TGCAGCGTTGAAATGCTGAACACCGGGGAGCTGTTTTTT
TRBJ2-5 | many | TRBD1 | TRBV5-1 | CASSFDREGTQYF | TGCGCCAGCAGCTTTGACAGGGAAGGGACCCAGTACTTC
TRBJ2-2 | NA | NA | TRBV29-1 | CSALPGGTTGELFF | TGCAGCGCTCTGCCTGGCGGGACCACCGGGGAGCTGTTTTTT
TRBJ1-1 | many | TRBD1 | TRBV5-1 | CASSRGDRVAFF | TGCGCCAGCAGTCGTGGGGACAGGGTGGCTTTCTTT
TRBJ2-7 | few | NA | TRBV12-3/TRBV12-4 | CASSPWGQKLSYEQYF | TGTGCCAGCAGTCCCTGGGGACAAAAGTTGTCCTACGAGCAGTACTTC
TRBJ2-5 | few | NA | TRBV5-1 | CASSYVEETQYF | TGCGCCAGCAGTTATGTCGAAGAGACCCAGTACTTC
TRBJ2-1 | NA | NA | TRBV3-1 | CASSQGLQEQFF | TGTGCCAGCAGCCAAGGCCTGCAGGAGCAGTTCTTC
TRBJ1-5 | NA | NA | TRBV28 | CASSLRSLVGDPQHF | TGTGCCAGCAGTTTAAGGTCGCTGGTAGGGGACCCCCAGCATTTT
TRBJ2-7 | many | NA | TRBV20-1 | CSASGGDFGFSYEQYF | TGCAGTGCTTCTGGTGGGGATTTCGGCTTTTCCTACGAGCAGTACTTC
TRBJ1-5 | NA | NA | TRBV20-1 | CSARLVGGGGNQPQHF | TGCAGTGCTCGACTAGTGGGGGGCGGCGGCAATCAGCCCCAGCATTTT
TRBJ1-2 | NA | NA | TRBV10-3 | CAIRGGGSNYGYTF | TGTGCCATCAGGGGGGGCGGCTCTAACTATGGCTACACCTTC
TRBJ2-2 | few | NA | TRBV11-1 | CASSSRAAAMSNTGELFF | TGTGCCAGCAGCTCGAGAGCCGCGGCGATGAGCAACACCGGGGAGCTGTTTTTT
TRBJ1-2 | NA | NA | TRBV2 | CASSEQYGYTF | TGTGCCAGCAGTGAACAGTATGGCTACACCTTC
TRBJ1-1 | few | NA | TRBV5-5 | CASSFRVHTEAFF | TGTGCCAGCAGCTTCAGGGTGCACACTGAAGCTTTCTTT
TRBJ1-2 | many | NA | TRBV12-3/TRBV12-4 | CASSDVGGYTF | TGTGCCAGCAGCGATGTGGGAGGCTACACCTTC
TRBJ1-5 | many | NA | TRBV10-3 | CAISESGGGVQPQHF | TGTGCCATCAGTGAGTCCGGTGGAGGGGTACAGCCCCAGCATTTT
TRBJ1-1 | NA | TRBD1 | TRBV6-1 | CATSDRGEGNTEAFF | TGTGCCACCTCCGACAGGGGAGAGGGAAACACTGAAGCTTTCTTT
TRBJ2-5 | NA | TRBD1 | TRBV7-2 | CASSPDRIETQYF | TGTGCCAGCAGTCCGGACAGGATAGAGACCCAGTACTTC
TRBJ2-3 | many | NA | TRBV7-2 | CASTKADTQYF | TGTGCCAGCACCAAGGCAGATACGCAGTATTTT
TRBJ2-1 | NA | NA | TRBV20-1 | CSVRAPYNEQFF | TGCAGTGTCCGAGCCCCCTACAATGAGCAGTTCTTC
TRBJ1-2 | few | NA | TRBV21-1 | CASSKASQGAVGYTF | TGTGCCAGCAGCAAAGCCTCACAGGGGGCGGTTGGCTACACCTTC
TRBJ2-1 | NA | NA | TRBV19 | CASSISDEQFF | TGTGCCAGTAGTATTTCGGATGAGCAGTTCTTC
TRBJ2-7 | few | TRBD2 | TRBV7-2 | CASSSQRGEGYEQYF | TGTGCCAGCAGCTCTCAGCGGGGGGAGGGCTACGAGCAGTACTTC
TRBJ1-1 | many | TRBD1 | TRBV20-1 | CSASGGINTEAFF | TGCAGTGCCTCAGGGGGAATCAACACTGAAGCTTTCTTT
TRBJ2-1 | many | NA | TRBV18 | CASSPRSRTTSNEQFF | TGTGCCAGCTCACCGCGCTCCCGTACCACGTCCAATGAGCAGTTCTTC
TRBJ1-5 | many | NA | TRBV20-1 | CSARDGDQPQHF | TGCAGTGCCCGAGACGGAGATCAGCCCCAGCATTTT
TRBJ2-3 | many | TRBD2 | TRBV3-1 | CASSQAGLAGVTQYF | TGTGCCAGCAGCCAAGCGGGACTAGCGGGAGTTACGCAGTATTTT
TRBJ1-4 | few | NA | TRBV7-9 | CASSLASMQGLMEKLFF | TGTGCCAGCAGCTTAGCCTCAATGCAGGGCCTAATGGAAAAACTGTTTTTT
TRBJ1-1 | few | TRBD1 | TRBV20-1 | CSAVQGAGGTEAFF | TGCAGTGCGGTACAGGGGGCCGGAGGCACTGAAGCTTTCTTT
TRBJ1-6 | NA | NA | TRBV20-1 | CSARWRDSSYNSPLHF | TGCAGTGCTAGATGGCGGGATAGCTCCTATAATTCACCCCTCCACTTT
TRBJ1-1 | NA | NA | TRBV7-6 | CASSLGGPNTEAFF | TGTGCCAGCAGCTTGGGGGGACCAAACACTGAAGCTTTCTTT
TRBJ2-2 | few | NA | TRBV11-2 | CASSSPAVGSANTGELFF | TGTGCCAGCAGCTCTCCAGCGGTGGGTAGCGCGAACACCGGGGAGCTGTTTTTT
TRBJ2-7 | NA | NA | TRBV6-1 | CASSDSGPASYEQYF | TGTGCCAGCAGTGACAGCGGGCCAGCCTCCTACGAGCAGTACTTC
TRBJ2-1 | few | TRBD2 | TRBV28 | CASRGLAGGEAEQFF | TGTGCCAGCAGGGGACTAGCGGGAGGGGAGGCTGAGCAGTTCTTC
TRBJ2-7 | NA | NA | TRBV7-8 | CASSLPPSKGSYEQYF | TGTGCCAGCAGCCTCCCCCCCTCAAAGGGCTCCTACGAGCAGTACTTC
TRBJ1-1 | NA | NA | TRBV18 | CASSPARDTEAFF | TGTGCCAGCTCACCAGCTCGGGACACTGAAGCTTTCTTT